The rows below give T cell receptor beta chains drawn from one sample of a study of blood T cell repertoires in COVID-19. The repertoire was sequenced with immunoSEQ multiplex PCR; TCRdb's copy has only in-frame clones and lacks some. This table has just under 85,000 clones, around four fifths appearing once. Sequenced material: peripheral blood. The source of these receptors is a woman aged 55-69 years with acute or convalescent COVID-19. Each CDR3 is given with its conserved first and last residue. A D gene is named only where the DNA matches it firmly. Size is stated for part of the rows, as once, few or many counts, or as a class when the clone is expanded.

d_call j_call clone_size v_call cdr3_length cdr3_nt cdr3_aa
- TRBJ2-5 - TRBV5-4 11 TGTGCCAGCAGGGCGGAGGAGACCCAGTACTTC CASRAEETQYF
TRBD2 TRBJ2-4 - TRBV4-1 15 TGCGCCAGCAGCCAAGATGGGACTAGCGGAAACATTCAGTACTTC CASSQDGTSGNIQYF
- TRBJ2-7 - TRBV6-2/TRBV6-3 15 TGTGCCAGCAGTTACTTGGCAGGGGGGCTCTACGAGCAGTACTTC CASSYLAGGLYEQYF
- TRBJ1-2 - TRBV12-3/TRBV12-4 13 TGTGCCAGCAGTTTTGGCCTTGCTGGTGGCTACACCTTC CASSFGLAGGYTF
- TRBJ2-5 - TRBV24-1 15 TGTGCCACCAGTGACCTAGGGGCCCCCTACGGGACCCAGTACTTC CATSDLGAPYGTQYF
- TRBJ2-7 once TRBV11-3 14 TGTGCCAGCAGCTGGACAGCCAGTGGATACGAGCAGTACTTC CASSWTASGYEQYF
- TRBJ1-2 few TRBV7-9 12 TGTGCCAGCAGCTTAATGGTCGGTGGCTACACCTTC CASSLMVGGYTF
TRBD2 TRBJ2-5 - TRBV11-2 17 TGTGCCAGCAGCTTGGGAAATACCGGGACTAGCGGTGAGACCCAGTACTTC CASSLGNTGTSGETQYF
- TRBJ1-3 - TRBV18 14 TGTGCCAGCTCACCTGCGGCCGGGGAAAACACCATATATTTT CASSPAAGENTIYF
- TRBJ1-5 few TRBV3-1/TRBV3-2 16 TGTGCCAGCAGCCAAGATTTAACAGGGTTGCATCAGCCCCAGCATTTT CASSQDLTGLHQPQHF
TRBD2 TRBJ2-3 once TRBV5-1 14 TGCGCCAGCAGCCCGGGACTAGGCGGGGATACGCAGTATTTT CASSPGLGGDTQYF
- TRBJ2-1 - TRBV5-1 14 TGCGCCAGCAGCTTGAACAGTCCTCACAATGAGCAGTTCTTC CASSLNSPHNEQFF
- TRBJ2-3 - TRBV27 15 TGTGCCAGCACCCCGAAGCCCACCCCCACAGATACGCAGTATTTT CASTPKPTPTDTQYF
TRBD1 TRBJ2-5 - TRBV6-5 12 TGTGCCAGCAGGCGACAGGGGGAGACCCAGTACTTC CASRRQGETQYF
TRBD1 TRBJ2-7 once TRBV11-2 17 TGTGCCAGCAGCTCCTATCCGGGACAGGGGATGTTCGGCGAGCAGTACTTC CASSSYPGQGMFGEQYF
TRBD2 TRBJ2-3 - TRBV10-3 16 TGTGCCATCAGTGAGTCAGTGGGACTAACCAGAAGTACGCAGTATTTT CAISESVGLTRSTQYF
- TRBJ1-2 - TRBV3-1/TRBV3-2 12 TGTGCCAGCAGCCTAGGGGGGGCTGGCTACACCTTC CASSLGGAGYTF
- TRBJ1-2 - TRBV10-3 15 TGTGCCATCAGTGAGTCGTTGCCCCCGGACTATGGCTACACCTTC CAISESLPPDYGYTF
TRBD1 TRBJ1-2 - TRBV3-1/TRBV3-2 14 TGTGCCAGCAGCCTACCGACAGGGAACTATGGCTACACCTTC CASSLPTGNYGYTF
TRBD1 TRBJ1-1 - TRBV14 15 TGTGCCAGCAGCAGCCGCCGGTGGGGACAGGGTGGAGCTTTCTTT CASSSRRWGQGGAFF
- TRBJ1-1 - TRBV12-3/TRBV12-4 12 TGTGCCAGCACCCGTCCCGGCACTGAAGCTTTCTTT CASTRPGTEAFF
- TRBJ2-5 - TRBV28 15 TGTGCCAGCAGTTTAGGCGACAGAGTCCAAGAGACCCAGTACTTC CASSLGDRVQETQYF
- TRBJ2-2 - TRBV9 16 TGTGCCAGCAGCGTAGAGCAGGGAACGAACACCGGGGAGCTGTTTTTT CASSVEQGTNTGELFF
- TRBJ2-7 - TRBV10-3 17 TGTGCCATCAGTGAGTCTGATGTGGAGGCGGGAACCTACGAGCAGTACTTC CAISESDVEAGTYEQYF
TRBD2 TRBJ2-1 - TRBV6-4 16 TGTGCCAGCAGGCCCCTAGCGGGAGGGCCGGTGGATGAGCAGTTCTTC CASRPLAGGPVDEQFF
- TRBJ1-2 - TRBV3-1/TRBV3-2 15 TGTGCCAGCACCTGGAGCGGGAGTACTAACTATGGCTACACCTTC CASTWSGSTNYGYTF
- TRBJ1-2 - TRBV29-1 13 TGCAGCGTTGAAGATCTCCTAAACTATGGCTACACCTTC CSVEDLLNYGYTF
TRBD1 TRBJ1-6 - TRBV30 15 TGTGCCAGACAATCCGGGACAGGGGATAATTCACCCCTCCACTTT CARQSGTGDNSPLHF
- TRBJ1-2 once TRBV7-3 12 TGTGCCAGCAGCTTAGACAGCTATGGCTACACCTTC CASSLDSYGYTF
- TRBJ1-2 - TRBV28 13 TGTGCCAGCAGTTTGAACAGTTACCTTGGCTACACCTTC CASSLNSYLGYTF
TRBD2 TRBJ2-3 - TRBV19 15 TGTGCCAGTAGTCCCCGAACTAGCGGGGGGGCCGGGCAGTATTTT CASSPRTSGGAGQYF
TRBD1 TRBJ1-2 - TRBV10-3 12 TGTGCCACACAGACAGGGGGCCTAGGCTACACCTTC CATQTGGLGYTF
TRBD1 TRBJ2-2 once TRBV6-4 14 TGTGCCAGTTCGATGGGACAGAAGGCCGGGGAGCTGTTTTTT CASSMGQKAGELFF
TRBD1 TRBJ1-2 - TRBV5-1 14 TGCGCCAGCAGCCTGGGACAGGGGGCCAATGGCTACACCTTC CASSLGQGANGYTF
- TRBJ1-2 - TRBV14 13 TGTGCCAGCAGCCACGGACAGTACTATGGCTACACCTTC CASSHGQYYGYTF
- TRBJ1-6 - TRBV21-1 17 TGTGCCAGCAGCCACTGCCCCCTCGGTTTGTATAATTCACCCCTCCACTTT CASSHCPLGLYNSPLHF
TRBD1 TRBJ1-4 - TRBV30 15 TGTGCCTGGAGTACCCCTTCGACAGGGGCTGAAAAACTGTTTTTT CAWSTPSTGAEKLFF
- TRBJ1-1 - TRBV7-9 15 TGTGCCAGCAGCTTAGGCGGGGGTGTGAACACTGAAGCTTTCTTT CASSLGGGVNTEAFF
TRBD2 TRBJ2-7 few TRBV7-9 13 TGTGCCACCCTCTTGGCGGGAGCTCAGGAGCAGTACTTC CATLLAGAQEQYF
TRBD2 TRBJ2-3 - TRBV5-1 16 TGCGCCAGCAGCCCAATGGGCGGGGGGGTGACAGATACGCAGTATTTT CASSPMGGGVTDTQYF
- TRBJ1-2 - TRBV3-1/TRBV3-2 15 TGTGCCAGCAGCCACCCACAGGGTACTGGCTATGGCTACACCTTC CASSHPQGTGYGYTF
TRBD1 TRBJ1-1 - TRBV11-2 15 TGTGCCAGCAGCTCGACAGGGGGGAAGAACACTGAAGCTTTCTTT CASSSTGGKNTEAFF